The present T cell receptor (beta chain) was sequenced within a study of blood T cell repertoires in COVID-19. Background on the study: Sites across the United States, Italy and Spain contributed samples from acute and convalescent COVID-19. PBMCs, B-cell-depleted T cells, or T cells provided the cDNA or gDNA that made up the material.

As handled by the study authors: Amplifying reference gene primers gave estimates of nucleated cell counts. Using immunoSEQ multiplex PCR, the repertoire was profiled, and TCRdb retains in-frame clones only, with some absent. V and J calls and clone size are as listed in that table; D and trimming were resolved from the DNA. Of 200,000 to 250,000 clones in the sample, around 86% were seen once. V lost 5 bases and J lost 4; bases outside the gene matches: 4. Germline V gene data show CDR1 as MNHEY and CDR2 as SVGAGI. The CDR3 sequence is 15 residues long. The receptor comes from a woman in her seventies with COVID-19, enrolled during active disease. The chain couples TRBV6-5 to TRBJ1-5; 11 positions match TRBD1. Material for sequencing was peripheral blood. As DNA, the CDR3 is TGTGCCAGCAGTAAGGACAGGGGGCTTAATCAGCCCCAGCATTTT. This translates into CASSKDRGLNQPQHF.